This TCR beta chain was profiled in a study of T cells in Graves' hyperthyroidism and ophthalmopathy. The CDR3 consists of 20 residues. Trimming at V came to 2 bases and at J to 0 bases, leaving 12 bases not matched to a gene. CDR1 WSHSY and CDR2 SAAADI come from the germline V gene. This clonotype came up many times. Authors of the study amplified TCR beta CDR3 regions from RNA transcripts. The study used the HTBI primer set for a first-round RT-PCR of the TCR CDR3. TCRdb called the multiplex PCR reads again in MiXCR, with one record for every CDR3 protein. The table has 550,000 to 800,000 distinct CDR3 sequences, 17% seen once.

The source is a man aged 50 or older with Graves' hyperthyroidism. The chain has TRBV10-2 and TRBJ2-6, with 8 bases aligning to TRBD2. Sequenced input: blood. CDR3 sequence reads: CASSEPRLSGRNSGANVLTF. The CDR3 DNA reads as TGCGCCAGCAGTGAGCCGCGACTGAGCGGGAGAAACTCTGGGGCCAACGTCCTGACTTTC.